These T cell receptor beta chains were read from a single sample in a study of blood T cell repertoires in COVID-19. TCRdb's copy holds only in-frame clones and misses some; the assay was immunoSEQ multiplex PCR. In the table there are fewer than 120,000 clones, 87% of which are singletons. Input material: peripheral blood. The receptors derive from a human donor in a cohort sampled during active COVID-19. Each CDR3 is given with its conserved first and last residue. The D gene is left open where the match is weak. Clone sizes are given selectively: once, few, many, or a class where the clone is expanded.

J: TRBJ1-3; V: TRBV7-2; size: once; D: -; DNA: TGTGCCAGCAGCTTGGCCAGCTCTGGAAACACCATATATTTT; CDR3: CASSLASSGNTIYF
J: TRBJ1-3; V: TRBV30; size: -; D: TRBD1; DNA: TGTGCCTGGAAGCACTACAGAGCGCAACAGGGGGAGTCTGGAAACACCATATATTTT; CDR3: CAWKHYRAQQGESGNTIYF
J: TRBJ1-3; V: TRBV28; size: -; D: TRBD1; DNA: TGTGCCAGCAGCTCGGGACAGATCTCTGGAAACACCATATATTTT; CDR3: CASSSGQISGNTIYF
J: TRBJ2-1; V: TRBV29-1; size: -; D: -; DNA: TGCAGCGTCTATAATCCGAATGAGCAGTTCTTC; CDR3: CSVYNPNEQFF
J: TRBJ2-3; V: TRBV7-2; size: -; D: -; DNA: TGTGCCAGCAGCTTAGCGCCACGGGGGAGTACAGATACGCAGTATTTT; CDR3: CASSLAPRGSTDTQYF
J: TRBJ1-2; V: TRBV28; size: -; D: TRBD1; DNA: TGTGCCAGCAGTTCCAGGGGGCCGGACTATGGCTACACCTTC; CDR3: CASSSRGPDYGYTF
J: TRBJ1-5; V: TRBV7-8; size: once; D: -; DNA: TGTGCCAGCAATCTTAGTGGCAGGGGCCGTAATCAGCCCCAGCATTTT; CDR3: CASNLSGRGRNQPQHF
J: TRBJ2-5; V: TRBV5-5; size: -; D: TRBD1; DNA: TGTGCCAGCAGCTTGGCTCCGACAGGGATGAGAGAGACCCAGTACTTC; CDR3: CASSLAPTGMRETQYF
J: TRBJ2-5; V: TRBV28; size: -; D: TRBD2; DNA: TGTGCCAGCAGTCCGGGACTAGCGGGATCCGGGACCCAGTACTTC; CDR3: CASSPGLAGSGTQYF
J: TRBJ1-5; V: TRBV7-8; size: -; D: TRBD1; DNA: TGTGCCAGCAGCTGGGACAGGGGGCAAAGCAATCAGCCCCAGCATTTT; CDR3: CASSWDRGQSNQPQHF
J: TRBJ2-7; V: TRBV5-7; size: -; D: TRBD2; DNA: TGTGCCAGCCTTCGGGGGGCCTACGAGCAGTACTTC; CDR3: CASLRGAYEQYF
J: TRBJ1-2; V: TRBV11-2; size: -; D: TRBD1; DNA: TGTGCCAGCAGCTCGTTGCGCCGGGACAGGGTGCGTGGCTACACCTTC; CDR3: CASSSLRRDRVRGYTF
J: TRBJ1-1; V: TRBV5-8; size: -; D: -; DNA: TGTGCCAGCACCTTCCTCGAGGGGACTTTAGCGCCGAACACTGAAGCTTTCTTT; CDR3: CASTFLEGTLAPNTEAFF
J: TRBJ1-2; V: TRBV5-1; size: -; D: TRBD1; DNA: TGCGCCAGCAGCTCAGCAACAGGGGTTCTTGGCTACACCTTC; CDR3: CASSSATGVLGYTF
J: TRBJ1-2; V: TRBV9; size: -; D: -; DNA: TGTGCCAGCAGCGTAGAATCACAGGTATCTGGCTACACCTTC; CDR3: CASSVESQVSGYTF
J: TRBJ2-2; V: TRBV5-1; size: -; D: TRBD1; DNA: TGCGCCAGCAGCCGGGGACAGGAGCACACCGGGGAGCTGTTTTTT; CDR3: CASSRGQEHTGELFF
J: TRBJ1-1; V: TRBV28; size: -; D: TRBD1; DNA: TGTGCCAGCAGCACAGGGGGCATGATGAACACTGAAGCTTTCTTT; CDR3: CASSTGGMMNTEAFF
J: TRBJ1-2; V: TRBV19; size: -; D: -; DNA: TGTGCCAGTAGTCCGCGACAGGTACTACTTAACTATGGCTACACCTTC; CDR3: CASSPRQVLLNYGYTF
J: TRBJ2-1; V: TRBV4-1; size: -; D: -; DNA: TGCGCCAGCAGCCAAGTCCCGGAGGGAAGATACAATGAGCAGTTCTTC; CDR3: CASSQVPEGRYNEQFF
J: TRBJ1-1; V: TRBV19; size: -; D: -; DNA: TGTGCCAGTAGTATTTGGGGGGTTAATGCTGAAGCTTTCTTT; CDR3: CASSIWGVNAEAFF
J: TRBJ2-7; V: TRBV12-3/TRBV12-4; size: -; D: -; DNA: TGTGCCAGCAGTGCGTTACTAGTAGCGCAGTACTTC; CDR3: CASSALLVAQYF
J: TRBJ2-1; V: TRBV7-2; size: -; D: TRBD2; DNA: TGTGCCAGCAGCTACTCCGGGACTAGAGCCTATGAGCAGTTCTTC; CDR3: CASSYSGTRAYEQFF
J: TRBJ1-5; V: TRBV5-6; size: -; D: TRBD1; DNA: TGTGCCAGCAGCTCCGGGGCGGGAGGGGGCTTCAATCAGCCCCAGCATTTT; CDR3: CASSSGAGGGFNQPQHF
J: TRBJ1-2; V: TRBV12-3/TRBV12-4; size: -; D: -; DNA: TGTGCCAGCAGAAAGGCAGGAAACTATGGCTACACCTTC; CDR3: CASRKAGNYGYTF
J: TRBJ2-2; V: TRBV7-2; size: -; D: TRBD2; DNA: TGTGCCAGCAGCGCAGTCTCGGGGACTAGCGTCGGGGAGCTGTTTTTT; CDR3: CASSAVSGTSVGELFF
J: TRBJ1-6; V: TRBV9; size: -; D: -; DNA: TGTGCCAGCAGCGGCCAGGGCGATAATTCACCCCTCCACTTT; CDR3: CASSGQGDNSPLHF
J: TRBJ2-7; V: TRBV6-5; size: -; D: TRBD2; DNA: TGTGCCAGCAGTTACGGGGCGGGAGGGCCCTACGAGCAGTACTTC; CDR3: CASSYGAGGPYEQYF
J: TRBJ1-6; V: TRBV28; size: -; D: -; DNA: TGTGCCAGCAGTGTACAGGTTACACCCCTCCACTTT; CDR3: CASSVQVTPLHF
J: TRBJ2-1; V: TRBV5-4; size: -; D: -; DNA: TGTGCCAGCAGCTCACTAGCTCCTTATGCGGGAAATGAGCAGTTCTTC; CDR3: CASSSLAPYAGNEQFF
J: TRBJ1-2; V: TRBV2; size: -; D: -; DNA: TGTGCCAGCAGTGAAGTAGGGGCTTATGGCTACACCTTC; CDR3: CASSEVGAYGYTF
J: TRBJ2-1; V: TRBV27; size: once; D: -; DNA: TGTGCCAGCAGTTCTACTCCGTGGTACACTGGCGACTTCTCCTACAATGAGCAGTTCTTC; CDR3: CASSSTPWYTGDFSYNEQFF
J: TRBJ2-7; V: TRBV29-1; size: -; D: TRBD2; DNA: TGCAGCGTTGGACTAGCGGGAGCCGAGCAGTACTTC; CDR3: CSVGLAGAEQYF
J: TRBJ1-5; V: TRBV5-8; size: -; D: TRBD1; DNA: TGTGCCAGCAGCTGGGGGACAGTCATAAGCAATCAGCCCCAGCATTTT; CDR3: CASSWGTVISNQPQHF
J: TRBJ2-1; V: TRBV4-3; size: -; D: -; DNA: TGCGCCAGCAGCCAAGATGGAGGGGGCATTTCCTACAATGAGCAGTTCTTC; CDR3: CASSQDGGGISYNEQFF
J: TRBJ2-1; V: TRBV11-2; size: -; D: TRBD1; DNA: TGTGCCAGCAGCTTTACCGGGACAGGGTTGAATGAGCAGTTCTTC; CDR3: CASSFTGTGLNEQFF
J: TRBJ2-3; V: TRBV12-3/TRBV12-4; size: once; D: -; DNA: TGTGCCAGCAGCATCTACACAGATACGCAGTATTTT; CDR3: CASSIYTDTQYF
J: TRBJ2-3; V: TRBV7-2; size: -; D: TRBD2; DNA: TGTGCCAGCAGCTTCAAGGCTAGCGGGAGGTTCACAGATACGCAGTATTTT; CDR3: CASSFKASGRFTDTQYF